Below, 15 T cell receptor beta chains from the same sample are listed, as sequenced in a study of T cell responses to AZD1222 COVID-19 vaccine (dated by TCRdb to 2020 to 2023). The time point tag for this specimen amounts to: baseline before first vaccination. Library generation was performed with the immunoSEQ multiplex PCR assay. TCRdb retrieved this table from immuneACCESS and kept in-frame rearrangements only. Not all clones are present; in checked studies, unresolved V genes account for under half, and no reason is known for the remainder. The sample has 100,000 to 150,000 clones on record, about 85% of them singletons. The ten largest clones capture around 1.6% of the sample. Material: peripheral blood, obtained on day 0 of AZD1222 vaccination. The receptor source for this set is an adult in good health.

The rearrangement joins TRBV7-2 to TRBJ2-3; a weak D match, TRBD2 (6 bases). V was clipped by 6 bases and J by 8 bases, with 27 bases between them. This CDR3 is 17 amino acids long. CDR1 and CDR2 (germline): SGHTA, FQGNSA. CDR3 sequence reads: CASRNPRTASAWGTQYF. In DNA form, the CDR3 reads TGTGCCAGCAGAAACCCCCGGACGGCTAGCGCCTGGGGTACGCAGTATTTT.

This sequence joins TRBV5-3 and TRBJ2-2, with D unclear. TRBV5-3 has ORF status, its function being uncertain. Trimming removed 0 bases at V and 5 bases at J, with 8 bases between. The CDR3 runs 14 residues. CDR3 loop: CARSLAVGTGELFF. The CDR3 coding sequence is TGTGCCAGAAGCTTGGCTGTCGGGACCGGGGAGCTGTTTTTT.

The CDR3 spells CASSVGGQLGQPQHF. Here the CDR3 DNA reads TGTGCCAGCAGCGTAGGGGGACAGTTAGGTCAGCCCCAGCATTTT. The rearrangement links TRBV9 to TRBJ1-5, with TRBD1 matching over 7 bases. With V trimmed by 0 bases and J by 6 bases, 6 bases remained unmatched. CDR1 is SGDLS and CDR2 is YYNGEE in the germline V gene. This CDR3 comprises 15 residues.

The chain combines TRBV7-9 with TRBJ1-6; D remains unclear. The germline V and J ends were trimmed by 1 base and 7 bases, with 11 bases remaining between them. CDR3 length: 15 residues. From germline, CDR1 is SEHNR and CDR2 FQNEAQ (reference sequence). DNA for the CDR3: TGTGCCAGCAGCTTAGGGACCACTAGAAATTCACCCCTCCACTTT. Translated, it gives CASSLGTTRNSPLHF.

The chain uses TRBV19 and TRBJ1-2, with 7 bases identical to TRBD1. With V trimmed by 4 bases and J by 3 bases, 2 bases remained unmatched. The CDR3 runs 13 residues. The germline gives CDR1 LNHDA, CDR2 SQIVND (reference sequence). This CDR3 is CASSTTGHYGYTF. CDR3 nucleotide sequence: TGTGCCAGTAGTACGACAGGGCACTATGGCTACACCTTC.

The V gene is TRBV7-2, the J gene TRBJ2-2; a possible D gene is TRBD1 (6 bases). The germline V gene has CDR1 SGHTA and CDR2 FQGNSA. V was trimmed by 1 base and J by 5 bases, leaving 11 bases between them. The CDR3 contains 15 residues. The chain's CDR3 is CASSLDRVGTGELFF. In DNA form, the CDR3 reads TGTGCCAGCAGCTTAGACAGGGTGGGGACCGGGGAGCTGTTTTTT.

V gene TRBV24-1 combines with J gene TRBJ2-7; 10 bases match TRBD1. The germline CDR1 and CDR2 sequences are KGHDR and SFDVKD. Trimming cost V 4 bases and J 3 bases; bases outside gene matches: 2. This CDR3 comprises 14 residues. Here the CDR3 reads CATSDRTGGYEQYF. DNA for the CDR3: TGTGCCACCAGTGACCGGACAGGGGGCTACGAGCAGTACTTC.

The V gene is TRBV25-1, the J gene TRBJ2-7, with TRBD1 matching 9 bases. Losses at the gene ends were 5 bases for V and 0 bases for J; bases not matched to a gene: 2. Germline V gene sequence: CDR1 MGHDK, CDR2 SYGVNS. The CDR3 covers 14 residues. DNA for the CDR3: TGTGCCAGCAGTAGGGACAGGGCCTCCTACGAGCAGTACTTC. The encoded protein is CASSRDRASYEQYF.

This chain uses TRBV28 with TRBJ1-5; tentative D call: TRBD1 (5 bases). From germline, CDR1 is MDHEN and CDR2 SYDVKM. The V gene lost 7 bases and the J gene lost 6 bases, with 16 bases spanning the gap. This CDR3 has 14 residues. The chain's CDR3 is CASTGTAGRQPQHF. The DNA of the CDR3 is TGTGCCAGCACCGGGACGGCAGGTCGTCAGCCCCAGCATTTT.

This clone was found a few times. The rearrangement links TRBV6-1 to TRBJ2-1, with D possibly being TRBD2 (6 bases). Trimming removed 2 bases from V and 8 bases from J, with 19 bases in between. CDR3 length: 16 amino acids. The germline gives CDR1 MNHNS, CDR2 SASEGT. CDR3 sequence (DNA): TGTGCCAGCAGTGAACGGGGGAGAGAACCTACGTATGAGCAGTTCTTC. It codes for CASSERGREPTYEQFF.

The rearrangement links TRBV19 to TRBJ1-1; D is undetermined. Germline V gene sequence: CDR1 LNHDA, CDR2 SQIVND (reference sequence). Trimming stripped 5 bases from V and 4 bases from J, with 14 bases between. The CDR3 has 14 amino acids. The CDR3 DNA reads TGTGCCAGTAGTTCCAGGCGGGATCTCACTGAAGCTTTCTTT. It encodes CASSSRRDLTEAFF.

The chain joins TRBV5-1 to TRBJ2-1; D is uncertain. The CDR3 is 14 residues long. CDR1 and CDR2 (germline): SGHRS, YFSETQ. V was shortened by 3 bases and J by 4 bases, with 11 bases between the two germline ends. The CDR3 DNA reads TGCGCCAGCAGCTCGGGCGGAGCGTACAATGAGCAGTTCTTC. Amino acid sequence: CASSSGGAYNEQFF.

This chain connects TRBV3-1 (or the pseudogene TRBV3-2) to TRBJ2-2; D might be TRBD2 (7 bases). The V and J ends lost 4 bases and 4 bases respectively, with 22 bases between them. The CDR3 runs to 18 residues. Germline V lookup: CDR1 LGHDT, CDR2 YNNKEL (reference sequence). This CDR3 is CASSRHQGGGRRTGELFF. Here the CDR3 DNA reads TGTGCCAGCAGCCGGCATCAAGGGGGAGGGAGGCGCACCGGGGAGCTGTTTTTT.

This rearrangement joins TRBV7-3 to TRBJ2-2; TRBD2 matches 14 bases. J gave up 6 bases and V 5 bases, and 5 bases lay outside the gene matches. The V gene's germline CDR1 is SGHTA and CDR2 FQGTGA. The CDR3 has 16 residues. The CDR3 DNA sequence: TGTGCCAGCAGCCCGGGACTAGCGGGGGTTTCCGGGGAGCTGTTTTTT. It is translated as CASSPGLAGVSGELFF.

The gene calls are TRBV19 and TRBJ1-2; D uncertain. Germline V gene sequence: CDR1 LNHDA, CDR2 SQIVND (reference sequence). The CDR3 runs 15 residues. V lost 7 bases and J lost 0, with 15 bases in between. The CDR3 nucleotides read TGTGCCAGTACCCCTCGAGTAGGGTCTAACTATGGCTACACCTTC. It specifies CASTPRVGSNYGYTF.